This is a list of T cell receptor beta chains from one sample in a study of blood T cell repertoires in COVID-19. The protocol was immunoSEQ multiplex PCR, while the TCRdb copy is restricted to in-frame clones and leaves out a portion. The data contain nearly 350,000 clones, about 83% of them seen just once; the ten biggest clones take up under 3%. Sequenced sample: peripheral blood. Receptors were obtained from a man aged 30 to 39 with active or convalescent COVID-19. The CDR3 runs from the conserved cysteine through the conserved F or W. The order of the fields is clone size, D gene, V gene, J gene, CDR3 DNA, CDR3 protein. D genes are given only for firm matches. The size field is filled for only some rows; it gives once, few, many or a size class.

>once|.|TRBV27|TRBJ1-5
TGTGCCAGCAGGGTTTTAGGGGGAGATCAGCCCCAGCATTTT
CASRVLGGDQPQHF
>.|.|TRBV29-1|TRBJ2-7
TGCAGCGTTGGAGGGACTGGCGCGGACGAGCAGTACTTC
CSVGGTGADEQYF
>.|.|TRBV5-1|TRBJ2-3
TGCGCCAGCAGCCTGGGGGGCCTGGGCACAGATACGCAGTATTTT
CASSLGGLGTDTQYF
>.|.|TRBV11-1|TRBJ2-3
TGTGCCAGCAGCTTAGATTGGGAGAGCACAGATACGCAGTATTTT
CASSLDWESTDTQYF
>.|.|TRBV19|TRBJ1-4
TGTGCCAGTAGTCCCCGACCGACTACCAATGAAAAACTGTTTTTT
CASSPRPTTNEKLFF
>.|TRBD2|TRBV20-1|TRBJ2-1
TGCAGTGCTAGTGGACTAGCGGGAATCTACAATGAGCAGTTCTTC
CSASGLAGIYNEQFF
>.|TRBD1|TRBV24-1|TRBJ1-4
TGTGCCACCAGTGATCCTACAGGGGACGGTGAAAAACTGTTTTTT
CATSDPTGDGEKLFF
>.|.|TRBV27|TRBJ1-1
TGTGCCAGCGGACTCGCGTTGAACACTGAAGCTTTCTTT
CASGLALNTEAFF
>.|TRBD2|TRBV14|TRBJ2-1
TGTGCCAGCAGCCAAGGGAGCGGGGGGGCGAATGAGCAGTTCTTC
CASSQGSGGANEQFF
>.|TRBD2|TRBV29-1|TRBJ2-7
TGCAGCACCTCTAGCGGGAGGGCCTACGAGCAGTACTTC
CSTSSGRAYEQYF
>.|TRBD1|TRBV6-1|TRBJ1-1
TGTGCCAGCAGTGAAAGGCCGGGACAGCAGAACACTGAAGCTTTCTTT
CASSERPGQQNTEAFF
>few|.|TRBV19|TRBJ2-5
TGTGCCACCCGTAGGGGGACGGAAGAGACCCAGTACTTC
CATRRGTEETQYF
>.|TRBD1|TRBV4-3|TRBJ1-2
TGCGCCAGCAGCCGTTTGGGACAGGGTGACTTAGGGGGCTACACCTTC
CASSRLGQGDLGGYTF
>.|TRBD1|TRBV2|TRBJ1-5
TGTGCCAGCAGTAGTACAGGGGGCTCTAGACAGCCCCAGCATTTT
CASSSTGGSRQPQHF
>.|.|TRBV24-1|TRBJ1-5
TGTGCCACCAGTGATGAGACAGGAAATCAGCCCCAGCATTTT
CATSDETGNQPQHF
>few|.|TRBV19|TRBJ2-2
TGTGCCAGTAGTGTCAACAGGGCCGGGGAGCTGTTTTTT
CASSVNRAGELFF
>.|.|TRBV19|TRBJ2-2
TGTGCCAGTAGGTCAGCGGACCTGACCGGGGAGCTGTTTTTT
CASRSADLTGELFF
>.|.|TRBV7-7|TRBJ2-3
TGTGCCAGCAGCCGGTTACCGGCAACCTTCTCGGGGACAGATACGCAGTATTTT
CASSRLPATFSGTDTQYF
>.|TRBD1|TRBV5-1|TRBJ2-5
TGCGCCAGCTCCGGACAGGTTCCCACACAAGAGACCCAGTACTTC
CASSGQVPTQETQYF
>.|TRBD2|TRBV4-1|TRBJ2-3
TGCGCCAGCAGCCAACCACTAGCGGGAGCGTCTGATACGCAGTATTTT
CASSQPLAGASDTQYF
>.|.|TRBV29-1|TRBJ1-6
TGCAGCGTTGGGGAGGGGGGTAATTCACCCCTCCACTTT
CSVGEGGNSPLHF
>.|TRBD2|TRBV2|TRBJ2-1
TGTGCCAGCAGGAGGACTAGCGGGGGGTCGAACGAGCAGTTCTTC
CASRRTSGGSNEQFF
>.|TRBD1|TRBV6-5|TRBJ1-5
TGTGCCAGCAGCAACGACAGGGGGAATCAGCCTCAGCATTTT
CASSNDRGNQPQHF
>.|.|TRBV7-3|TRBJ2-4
TGTGCCAGCAGCTTATGGGGCCAAGCGGGTGGTAACATTCAGTACTTC
CASSLWGQAGGNIQYF
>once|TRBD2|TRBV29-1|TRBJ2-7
TGCAGCGTTGAAAGGGCGGGAGCCTACGAGCAGTACTTC
CSVERAGAYEQYF
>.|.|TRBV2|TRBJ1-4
TGTGCCAGCAGGCCATCCCCGGGACACGAGGAAAAACTGTTTTTT
CASRPSPGHEEKLFF
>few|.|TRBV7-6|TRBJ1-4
TGTGCCAGCAGCCCTTCCTCCGAAAAACTGTTTTTT
CASSPSSEKLFF
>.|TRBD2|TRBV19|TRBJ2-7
TGTGCCAGTAGTATAGGAGCGGGAGCGGGCTACGAGCAGTACTTC
CASSIGAGAGYEQYF
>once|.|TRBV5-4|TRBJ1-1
TGTGCCAGCAGCTTCCTGACTGAAGCTTTCTTT
CASSFLTEAFF
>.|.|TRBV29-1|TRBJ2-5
TGCAGCGGGGGTCGGGGGCAAGAGACCCAGTACTTC
CSGGRGQETQYF
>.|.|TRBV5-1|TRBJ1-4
TGCGCCAGCAGCTCGACAGCAACTAATGAAAAACTGTTTTTT
CASSSTATNEKLFF
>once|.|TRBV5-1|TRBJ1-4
TGCGCCAGCAGCTTAGGACATATCGATGAAAAACTGTTTTTT
CASSLGHIDEKLFF